The subject of this entry is one T cell receptor beta chain. These data originate in a study of blood T cell repertoires in COVID-19. In the study overall: COVID-19 samples collected from the United States, Italy and Spain covered acute and convalescent phases. PBMCs, B-cell-depleted T cells, or T cells were the source of the cDNA or gDNA that made up the material.

Germline lookup yields CDR1 MGHRA and CDR2 YSYEKL. Trimming at V came to 0 bases and at J to 2 bases, leaving 6 bases not matched to a gene. The CDR3 consists of 17 residues. Original methodology: Reference gene primer amplification gave nucleated cell count estimates. Data came from immunoSEQ multiplex PCR; TCRdb stores just in-frame clones and leaves some out. That table gives V, J and clone size, and the DNA gave D and trimming. The repertoire consists of more than 200,000 clones, with 80% to 90% occurring once and the leading ten covering around 4%. The origin of this receptor is a man aged 60-69 years with acute or convalescent COVID-19. V usage is TRBV4-1 and J usage is TRBJ2-1, with 8 bases identical to TRBD2. Sequenced material: peripheral blood. In DNA form, the CDR3 reads TGCGCCAGCAGCCAAGATGGTGGACTAGCTCCCTACAATGAGCAGTTCTTC. This encodes CASSQDGGLAPYNEQFF.